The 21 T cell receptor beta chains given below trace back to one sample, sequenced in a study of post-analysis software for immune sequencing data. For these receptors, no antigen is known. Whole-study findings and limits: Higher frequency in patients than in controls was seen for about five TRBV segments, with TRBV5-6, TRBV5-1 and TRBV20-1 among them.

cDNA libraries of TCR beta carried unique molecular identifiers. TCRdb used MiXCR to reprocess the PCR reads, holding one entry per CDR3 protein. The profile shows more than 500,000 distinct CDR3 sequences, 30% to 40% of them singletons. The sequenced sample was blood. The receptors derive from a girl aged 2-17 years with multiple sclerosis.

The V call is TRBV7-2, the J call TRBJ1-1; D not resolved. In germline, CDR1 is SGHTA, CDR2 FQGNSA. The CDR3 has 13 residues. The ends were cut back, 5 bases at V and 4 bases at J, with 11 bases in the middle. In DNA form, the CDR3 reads TGTGCCAGCAGCCAAGCCCAGGCCACTGAAGCTTTCTTT. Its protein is CASSQAQATEAFF. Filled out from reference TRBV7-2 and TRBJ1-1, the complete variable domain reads GAGVSQSPSNKVTEKGKDVELRCDPISGHTALYWYRQSLGQGLEFLIYFQGNSAPDKSGLPSDRFSAERTGGSVSTLTIQRTQQEDSAVYLCASSQAQATEAFFGQGTRLTVV.

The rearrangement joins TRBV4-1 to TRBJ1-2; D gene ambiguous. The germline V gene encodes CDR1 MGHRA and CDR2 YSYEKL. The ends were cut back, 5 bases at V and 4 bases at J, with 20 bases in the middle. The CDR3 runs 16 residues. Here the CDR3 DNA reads TGCGCCAGCAGCAGATTCACGAGGCAGGTCGGCTATGGCTACACCTTC. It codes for CASSRFTRQVGYGYTF.

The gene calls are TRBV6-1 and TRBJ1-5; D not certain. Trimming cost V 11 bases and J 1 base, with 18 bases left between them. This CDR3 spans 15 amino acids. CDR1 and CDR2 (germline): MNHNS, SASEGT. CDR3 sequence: CASISGSVSNQPQHF. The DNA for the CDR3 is TGTGCCTCTATCTCCGGGTCGGTAAGCAATCAGCCCCAGCATTTT.

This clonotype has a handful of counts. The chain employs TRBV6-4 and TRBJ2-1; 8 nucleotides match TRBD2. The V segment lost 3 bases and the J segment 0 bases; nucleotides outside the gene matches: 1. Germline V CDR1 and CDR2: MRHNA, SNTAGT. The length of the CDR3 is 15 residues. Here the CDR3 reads CASSESGGSYNEQFF. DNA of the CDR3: TGTGCCAGCAGTGAAAGCGGGGGCTCCTACAATGAGCAGTTCTTC.

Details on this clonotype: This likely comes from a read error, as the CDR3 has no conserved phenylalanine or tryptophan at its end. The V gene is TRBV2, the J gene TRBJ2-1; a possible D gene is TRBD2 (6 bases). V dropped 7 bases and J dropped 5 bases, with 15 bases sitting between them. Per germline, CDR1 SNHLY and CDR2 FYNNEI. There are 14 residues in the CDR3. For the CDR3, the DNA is TGTGCCAGCACACGGGAGAGGGGAAACAATGAGCAGTTCGTC. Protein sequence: CASTRERGNNEQFV.

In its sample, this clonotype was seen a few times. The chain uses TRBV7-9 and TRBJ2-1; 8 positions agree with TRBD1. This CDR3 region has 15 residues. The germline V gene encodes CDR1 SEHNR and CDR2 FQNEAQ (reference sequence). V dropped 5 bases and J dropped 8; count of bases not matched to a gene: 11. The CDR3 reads CASSREDRVDDEQFF. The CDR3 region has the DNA TGTGCCAGCAGCCGCGAGGACAGGGTGGACGATGAGCAGTTCTTC. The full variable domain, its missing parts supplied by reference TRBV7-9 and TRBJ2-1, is DTGVSQNPRHKITKRGQNVTFRCDPISEHNRLYWYRQTLGQGPEFLTYFQNEAQLEKSRLLSDRFSAERPKGSFSTLEIQRTEQGDSAMYLCASSREDRVDDEQFFGPGTRLTVL.

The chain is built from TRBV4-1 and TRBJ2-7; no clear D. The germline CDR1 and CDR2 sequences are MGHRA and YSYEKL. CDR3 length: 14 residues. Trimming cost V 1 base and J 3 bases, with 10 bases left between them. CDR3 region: CASSQVGPIYEQYF. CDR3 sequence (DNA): TGCGCCAGCAGCCAAGTAGGACCGATCTACGAGCAGTACTTC.

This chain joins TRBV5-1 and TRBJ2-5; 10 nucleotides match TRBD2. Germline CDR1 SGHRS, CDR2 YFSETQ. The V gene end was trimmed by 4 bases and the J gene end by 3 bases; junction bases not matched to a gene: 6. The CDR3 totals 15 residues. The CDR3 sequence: CASSAKGLAEETQYF. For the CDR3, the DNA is TGCGCCAGCAGCGCCAAAGGACTAGCGGAAGAGACCCAGTACTTC.

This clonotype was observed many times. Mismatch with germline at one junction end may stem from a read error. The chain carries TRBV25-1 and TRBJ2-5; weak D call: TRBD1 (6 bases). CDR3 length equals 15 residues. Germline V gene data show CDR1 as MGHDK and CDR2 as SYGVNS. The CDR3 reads CASSAHLGAQGTQYF. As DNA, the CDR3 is TGTGCCAGCAGTGCCCATTTGGGGGCCCAAGGGACCCAGTACTTC. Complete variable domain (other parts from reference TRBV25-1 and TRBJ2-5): EADIYQTPRYLVIGTGKKITLECSQTMGHDKMYWYQQDPGMELHLIHYSYGVNSTEKGDLSSESTVSRIRTEHFPLTLESARPSHTSQYLCASSAHLGAQGTQYFGPGTRLLVL.

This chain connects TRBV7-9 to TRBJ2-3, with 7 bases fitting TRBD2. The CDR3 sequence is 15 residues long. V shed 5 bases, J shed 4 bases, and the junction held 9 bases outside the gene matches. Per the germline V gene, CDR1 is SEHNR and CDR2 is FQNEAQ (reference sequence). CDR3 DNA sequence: TGTGCCAGCAGCCCCGGACTAGTCGTAGCAGATACGCAGTATTTT. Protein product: CASSPGLVVADTQYF. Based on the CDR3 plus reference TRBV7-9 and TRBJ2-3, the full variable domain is DTGVSQNPRHKITKRGQNVTFRCDPISEHNRLYWYRQTLGQGPEFLTYFQNEAQLEKSRLLSDRFSAERPKGSFSTLEIQRTEQGDSAMYLCASSPGLVVADTQYFGPGTRLTVL.

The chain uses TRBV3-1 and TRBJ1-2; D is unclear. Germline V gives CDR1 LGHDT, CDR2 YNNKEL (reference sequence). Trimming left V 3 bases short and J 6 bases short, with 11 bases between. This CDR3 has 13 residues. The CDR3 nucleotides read TGTGCCAGCAGCCAGCAACAAGCGCATGGCTACACCTTC. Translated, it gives CASSQQQAHGYTF.

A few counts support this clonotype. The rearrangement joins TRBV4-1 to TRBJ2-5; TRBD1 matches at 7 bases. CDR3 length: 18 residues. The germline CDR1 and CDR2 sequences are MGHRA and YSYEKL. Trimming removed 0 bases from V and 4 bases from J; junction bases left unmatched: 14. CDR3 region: CASSQDRRRKTGPETQYF. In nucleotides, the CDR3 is TGCGCCAGCAGCCAAGATCGGCGGCGGAAGACAGGGCCAGAGACCCAGTACTTC.

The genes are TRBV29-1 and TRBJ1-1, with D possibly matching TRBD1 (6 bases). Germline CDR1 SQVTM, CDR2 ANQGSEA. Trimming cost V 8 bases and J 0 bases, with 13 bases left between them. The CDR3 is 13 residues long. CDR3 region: CSPWGGLNTEAFF. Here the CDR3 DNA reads TGCAGCCCTTGGGGGGGCTTGAACACTGAAGCTTTCTTT.

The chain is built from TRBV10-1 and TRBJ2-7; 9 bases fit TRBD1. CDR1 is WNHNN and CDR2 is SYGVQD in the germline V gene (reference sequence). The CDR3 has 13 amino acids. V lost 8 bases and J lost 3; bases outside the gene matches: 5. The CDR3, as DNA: TGCGCCAGCGCGCCGGGACAGGGCTACGAGCAGTACTTC. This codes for CASAPGQGYEQYF.

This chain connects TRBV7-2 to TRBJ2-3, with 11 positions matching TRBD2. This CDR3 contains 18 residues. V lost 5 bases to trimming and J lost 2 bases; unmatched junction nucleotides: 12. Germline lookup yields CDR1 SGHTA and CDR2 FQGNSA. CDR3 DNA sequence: TGTGCCAGCAGCGGAGGGACTAGCGGACGGGTTTTCACAGATACGCAGTATTTT. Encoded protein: CASSGGTSGRVFTDTQYF. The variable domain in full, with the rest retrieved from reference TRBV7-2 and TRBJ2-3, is GAGVSQSPSNKVTEKGKDVELRCDPISGHTALYWYRQSLGQGLEFLIYFQGNSAPDKSGLPSDRFSAERTGGSVSTLTIQRTQQEDSAVYLCASSGGTSGRVFTDTQYFGPGTRLTVL.

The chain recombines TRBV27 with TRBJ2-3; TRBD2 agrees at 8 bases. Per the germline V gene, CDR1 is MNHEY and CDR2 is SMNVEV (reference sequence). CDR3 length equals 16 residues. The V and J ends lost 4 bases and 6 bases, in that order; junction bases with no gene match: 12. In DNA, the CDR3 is TGTGCCAGCAGTTCAGAGCGGGGGCCACCTTTGGATACGCAGTATTTT. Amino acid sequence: CASSSERGPPLDTQYF.

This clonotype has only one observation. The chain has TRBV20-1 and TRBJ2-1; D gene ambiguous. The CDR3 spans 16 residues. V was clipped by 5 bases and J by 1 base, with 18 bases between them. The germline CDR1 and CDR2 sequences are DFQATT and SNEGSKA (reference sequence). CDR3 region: CSAPSAVSPSYNEQFF. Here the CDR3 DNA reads TGCAGTGCTCCCTCTGCCGTCAGCCCTTCCTACAATGAGCAGTTCTTC.

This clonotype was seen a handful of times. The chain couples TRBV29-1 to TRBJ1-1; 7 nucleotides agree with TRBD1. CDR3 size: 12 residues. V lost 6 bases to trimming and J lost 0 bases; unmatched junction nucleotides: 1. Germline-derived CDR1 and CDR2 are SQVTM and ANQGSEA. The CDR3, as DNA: TGCAGCGTGGACAGGCTGAACACTGAAGCTTTCTTT. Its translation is CSVDRLNTEAFF.

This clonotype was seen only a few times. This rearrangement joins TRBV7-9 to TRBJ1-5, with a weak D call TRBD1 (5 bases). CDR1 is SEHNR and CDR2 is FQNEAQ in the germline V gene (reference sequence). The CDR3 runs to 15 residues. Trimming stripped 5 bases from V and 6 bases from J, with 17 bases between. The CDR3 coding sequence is TGTGCCAGCAGCCCCACAGGCCCCCTGGGTCAGCCCCAGCATTTT. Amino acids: CASSPTGPLGQPQHF.

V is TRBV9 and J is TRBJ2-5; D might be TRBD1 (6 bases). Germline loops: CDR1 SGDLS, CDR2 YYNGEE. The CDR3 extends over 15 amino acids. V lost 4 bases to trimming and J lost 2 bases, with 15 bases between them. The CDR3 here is CASSPIPTGQETQYF. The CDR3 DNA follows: TGTGCCAGCAGCCCCATTCCTACAGGGCAAGAGACCCAGTACTTC. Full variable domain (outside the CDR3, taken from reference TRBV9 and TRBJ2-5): DSGVTQTPKHLITATGQRVTLRCSPRSGDLSVYWYQQSLDQGLQFLIQYYNGEERAKGNILERFSAQQFPDLHSELNLSSLELGDSALYFCASSPIPTGQETQYFGPGTRLLVL.

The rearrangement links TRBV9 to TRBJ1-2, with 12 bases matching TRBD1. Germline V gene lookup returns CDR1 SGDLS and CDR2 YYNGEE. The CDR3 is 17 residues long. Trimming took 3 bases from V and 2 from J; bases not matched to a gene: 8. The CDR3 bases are TGTGCCAGCAGCGGCCGGGACAGGGGGCTTTTAAACTATGGCTACACCTTC. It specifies CASSGRDRGLLNYGYTF.